This T cell receptor beta chain emerged from a study of cytomegalovirus exposure and HLA in healthy donors. Across the study: Drawn from HLA-typed donors, about 82 million unique TCRs were held in an early data release. Points from the study as a whole: Many donors carried some public TCRs, although rarity characterized most TCR sequences. Being productive about 87% or about 30% of the time was typical of most TCR beta V segments in an earlier analysis.

This clone was detected once. Its specificity is unknown. The PCR made use of 60 Vbeta and 13 Jbeta primers. This table comes from immunoSEQ multiplex PCR, and its TCRdb copy is limited to in-frame clones, with some not included. This sample has under 85,000 clones, with about 78% found just once. When sampled, the donors appeared nominally healthy, though they likely had unrecorded immune exposures. V trimming: 7 bases; J trimming: 3 bases; junction bases outside the gene matches: 9. Germline-derived CDR1 and CDR2 are GTSNPN and SVGIG (reference sequence). This CDR3 has 15 amino acids. This chain uses TRBV30 with TRBJ1-6, with TRBD1 identical over 7 bases. This TCR was sampled from a man between 35 and 55 years old in good health and CMV-seronegative. Material: PBMCs. The CDR3 spells CASQQGTSYNSPLHF. CDR3 sequence (DNA): TGTGCCTCCCAACAGGGGACCAGCTATAATTCACCCCTCCACTTT.